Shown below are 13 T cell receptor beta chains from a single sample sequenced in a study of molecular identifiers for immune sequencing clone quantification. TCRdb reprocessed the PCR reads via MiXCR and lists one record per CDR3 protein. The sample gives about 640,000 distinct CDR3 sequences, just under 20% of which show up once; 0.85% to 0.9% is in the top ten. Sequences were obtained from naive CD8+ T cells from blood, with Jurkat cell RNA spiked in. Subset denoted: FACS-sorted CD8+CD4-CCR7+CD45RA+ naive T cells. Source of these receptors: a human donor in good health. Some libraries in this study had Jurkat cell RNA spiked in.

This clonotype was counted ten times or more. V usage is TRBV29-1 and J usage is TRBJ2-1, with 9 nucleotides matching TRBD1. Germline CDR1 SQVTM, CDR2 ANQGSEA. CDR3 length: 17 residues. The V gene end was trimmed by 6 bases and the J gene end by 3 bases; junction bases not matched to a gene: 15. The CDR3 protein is CSVTGGRRAVFYNEQFF. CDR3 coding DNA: TGCAGCGTGACAGGGGGTCGGAGGGCCGTATTCTACAATGAGCAGTTCTTC.

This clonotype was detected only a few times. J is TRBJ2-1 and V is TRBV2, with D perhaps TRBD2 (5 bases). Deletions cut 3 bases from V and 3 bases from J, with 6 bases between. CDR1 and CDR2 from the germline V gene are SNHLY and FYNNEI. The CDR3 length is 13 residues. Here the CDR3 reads CASSDRDYNEQFF. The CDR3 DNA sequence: TGTGCCAGCAGTGACCGGGACTACAATGAGCAGTTCTTC.

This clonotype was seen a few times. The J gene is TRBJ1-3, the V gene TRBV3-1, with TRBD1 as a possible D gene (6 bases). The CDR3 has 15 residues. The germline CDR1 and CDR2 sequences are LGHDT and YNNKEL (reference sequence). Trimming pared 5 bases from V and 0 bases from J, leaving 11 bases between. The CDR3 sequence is CASSITGSSGNTIYF. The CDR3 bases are TGTGCCAGCAGCATAACAGGGAGCTCTGGAAACACCATATATTTT.

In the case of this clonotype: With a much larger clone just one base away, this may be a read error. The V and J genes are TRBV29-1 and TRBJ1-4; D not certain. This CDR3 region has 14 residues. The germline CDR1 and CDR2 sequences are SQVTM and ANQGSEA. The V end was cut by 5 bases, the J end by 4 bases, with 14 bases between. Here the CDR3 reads CSVLDGVYNEKLFF. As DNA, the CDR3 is TGCAGCGTTTTAGACGGAGTCTATAATGAAAAACTGTTTTTT.

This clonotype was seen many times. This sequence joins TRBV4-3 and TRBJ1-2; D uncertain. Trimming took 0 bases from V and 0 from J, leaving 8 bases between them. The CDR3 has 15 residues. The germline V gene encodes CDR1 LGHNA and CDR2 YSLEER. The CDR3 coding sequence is TGCGCCAGCAGCCAAGATTCAGTACCTAACTATGGCTACACCTTC. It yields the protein CASSQDSVPNYGYTF.

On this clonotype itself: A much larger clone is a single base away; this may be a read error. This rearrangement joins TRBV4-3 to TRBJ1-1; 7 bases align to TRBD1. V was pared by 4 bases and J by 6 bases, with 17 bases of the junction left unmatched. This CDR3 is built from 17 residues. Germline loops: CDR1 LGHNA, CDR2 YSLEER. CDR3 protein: CASSREGDWAGGPEAFF. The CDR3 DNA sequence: TGCGCCAGCAGCCGAGAGGGGGATTGGGCAGGGGGACCTGAAGCTTTCTTT.

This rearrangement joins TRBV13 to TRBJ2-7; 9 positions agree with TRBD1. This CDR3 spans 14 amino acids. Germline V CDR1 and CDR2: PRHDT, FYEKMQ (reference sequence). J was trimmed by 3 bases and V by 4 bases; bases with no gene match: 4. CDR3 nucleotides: TGTGCCAGCAGCTCCACGACAGGGGGCTACGAGCAGTACTTC. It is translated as CASSSTTGGYEQYF.

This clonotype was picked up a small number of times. The CDR3 is CASSSREGRVYEQFF. As DNA, the CDR3 is TGTGCCAGCAGTTCACGGGAGGGCCGAGTCTATGAGCAGTTCTTC. The V and J genes are TRBV7-9 and TRBJ2-1; 8 positions agree with TRBD2. The CDR3 covers 15 residues. Losses at the gene ends were 6 bases for V and 8 bases for J; bases not matched to a gene: 12. CDR1 and CDR2 (germline): SEHNR, FQNEAQ (reference sequence).

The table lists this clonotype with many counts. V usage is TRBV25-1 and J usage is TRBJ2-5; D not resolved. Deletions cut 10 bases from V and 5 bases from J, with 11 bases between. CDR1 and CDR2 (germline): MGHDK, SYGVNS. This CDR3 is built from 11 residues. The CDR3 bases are TGTGCCACTTCACGCAGGGAGACCCAGTACTTC. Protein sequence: CATSRRETQYF.

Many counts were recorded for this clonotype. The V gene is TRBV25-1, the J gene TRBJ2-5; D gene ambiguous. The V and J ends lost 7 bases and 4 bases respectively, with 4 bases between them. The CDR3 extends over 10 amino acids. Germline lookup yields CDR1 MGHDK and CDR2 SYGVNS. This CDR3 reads CASIGETQYF. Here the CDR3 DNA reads TGTGCCAGCATAGGAGAGACCCAGTACTTC. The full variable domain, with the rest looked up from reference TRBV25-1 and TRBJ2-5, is EADIYQTPRYLVIGTGKKITLECSQTMGHDKMYWYQQDPGMELHLIHYSYGVNSTEKGDLSSESTVSRIRTEHFPLTLESARPSHTSQYLCASIGETQYFGPGTRLLVL.

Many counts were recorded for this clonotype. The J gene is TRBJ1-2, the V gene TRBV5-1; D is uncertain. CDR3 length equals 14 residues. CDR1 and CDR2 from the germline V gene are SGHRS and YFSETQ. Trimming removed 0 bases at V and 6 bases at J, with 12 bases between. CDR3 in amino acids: CASSLVTNHHGYTF. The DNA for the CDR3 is TGCGCCAGCAGCTTGGTTACTAACCACCATGGCTACACCTTC.

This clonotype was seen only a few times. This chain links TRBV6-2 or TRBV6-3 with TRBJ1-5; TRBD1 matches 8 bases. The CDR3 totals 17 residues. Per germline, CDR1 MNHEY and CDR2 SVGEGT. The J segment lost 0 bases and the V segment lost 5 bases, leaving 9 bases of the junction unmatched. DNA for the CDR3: TGTGCCAGCAGTAAATGGACAGGGCTCTATAGCAATCAGCCCCAGCATTTT. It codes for CASSKWTGLYSNQPQHF.

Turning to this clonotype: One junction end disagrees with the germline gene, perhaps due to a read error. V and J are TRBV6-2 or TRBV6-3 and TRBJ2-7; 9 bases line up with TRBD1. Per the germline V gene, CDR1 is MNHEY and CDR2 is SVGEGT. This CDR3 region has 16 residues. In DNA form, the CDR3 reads TGTCCCAGCAGTTACCGGACAGGGGAAGGGACCTACGAGCAGTACTTC. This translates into CPSSYRTGEGTYEQYF.